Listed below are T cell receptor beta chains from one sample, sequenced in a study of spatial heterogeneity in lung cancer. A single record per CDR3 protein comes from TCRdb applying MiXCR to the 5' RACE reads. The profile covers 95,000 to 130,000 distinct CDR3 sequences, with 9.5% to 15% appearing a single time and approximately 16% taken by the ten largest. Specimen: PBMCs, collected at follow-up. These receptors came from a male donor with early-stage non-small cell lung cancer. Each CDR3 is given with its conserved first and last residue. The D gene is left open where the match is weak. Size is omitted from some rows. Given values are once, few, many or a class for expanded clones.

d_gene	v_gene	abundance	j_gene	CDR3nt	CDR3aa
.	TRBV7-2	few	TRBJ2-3	TGTGCCAGCAGCCCGATAGAGGCCCGGACGAATACGCAGTATTTT	CASSPIEARTNTQYF
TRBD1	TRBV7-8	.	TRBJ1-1	TGTGCCAGCAGCTTATTGGGACAGGGGGCGTTGACTGAAGCTTTCTTT	CASSLLGQGALTEAFF
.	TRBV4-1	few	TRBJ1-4	TGCGCCAGCAGCCACCAGGCCCGACAACGGAGTAATGAAAAACTGTTTTTT	CASSHQARQRSNEKLFF
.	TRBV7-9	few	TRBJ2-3	TGTGCCAGCAGCTTAATCTGGGTAACAGATACGCAGTATTTT	CASSLIWVTDTQYF
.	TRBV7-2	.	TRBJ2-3	TGTGCCAGCAGCCTACAGCGTTCGTGGACAGATACGCAGTATTTT	CASSLQRSWTDTQYF
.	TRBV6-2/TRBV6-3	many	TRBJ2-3	TGTGCCAGCAGTTACTCACCATCTCACAGGCAAACAGATACGCAGTATTTT	CASSYSPSHRQTDTQYF
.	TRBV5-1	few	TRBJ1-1	TGCGCCAGCAGCTTCAGCACGAACACTGAAGCTTTCTTT	CASSFSTNTEAFF
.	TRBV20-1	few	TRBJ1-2	TGCAGCGCCCGGGTCTTGGACGAGGCCGGCTATGGCTACACCTTC	CSARVLDEAGYGYTF
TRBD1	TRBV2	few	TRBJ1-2	TGTGCCAGCTCCAGTTCAGGGGGTAATTGGAGTGGCTACACCTTC	CASSSSGGNWSGYTF
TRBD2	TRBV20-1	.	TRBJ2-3	TGCAGTGCCCTTAGCGGGGGAAGATATACGCAGTATTTT	CSALSGGRYTQYF
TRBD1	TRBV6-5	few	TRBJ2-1	TGTGCCAGCACCTTGGACAGGGCCGGCTACAATGAGCAGTTCTTC	CASTLDRAGYNEQFF
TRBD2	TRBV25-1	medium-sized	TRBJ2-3	TGTGCCAGCAGTGGACTAGCGGGGTTGACAGATACGCAGTATTTT	CASSGLAGLTDTQYF
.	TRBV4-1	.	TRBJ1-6	TGCGCCAGCAGCCAAAGGATGCCAGGGAATTCACCCCTCCACTTT	CASSQRMPGNSPLHF
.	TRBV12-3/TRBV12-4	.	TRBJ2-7	TGTGCCAGCAGTCGGGGCCGGACAGCCAACTACGAGCAGTACTTC	CASSRGRTANYEQYF
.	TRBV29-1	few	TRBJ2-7	TGCAGCGTTGATCGGGGACCGGGCCACGAGCAGTACTTC	CSVDRGPGHEQYF
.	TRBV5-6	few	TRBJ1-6	TGTGCCAGCAGCTCCCGGGGTAGCCTTTTTTGGTCACCCCTCCACTTT	CASSSRGSLFWSPLHF
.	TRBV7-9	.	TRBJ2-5	TGTGCCAGCAGGAGATGGCAAGAGACCCAGTACTTC	CASRRWQETQYF
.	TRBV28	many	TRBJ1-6	TGTGCCAGCAGTCTCCCCAGTGGGGTAAATTCACCCCTCCACTTT	CASSLPSGVNSPLHF
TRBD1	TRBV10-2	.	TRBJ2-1	TGCGCCAGCAGTGAGAGACAGGGAAAAACTTACAATGAGCAGTTCTTC	CASSERQGKTYNEQFF
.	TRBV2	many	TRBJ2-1	TGTGCCAGCAGTGAAGACGGGGCATACAATGAGCAGTTCTTC	CASSEDGAYNEQFF
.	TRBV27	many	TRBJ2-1	TGTGCCAGCAGTAAACCGGGACTCCCCTCGTATGAGCAGTTCTTC	CASSKPGLPSYEQFF
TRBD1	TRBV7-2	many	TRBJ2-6	TGTGCCAGCAGCAACACAGGGGGCAACTCTGGGGCCAACGTCCTGACTTTC	CASSNTGGNSGANVLTF
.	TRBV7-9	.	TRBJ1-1	TGTGCCAGCAGCTTGGACTACACTGAAGCTTTCTTT	CASSLDYTEAFF
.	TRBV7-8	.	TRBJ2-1	TGTGCCAGCAGCTTAACCGTGGGATACAATGAGCAGTTCTTC	CASSLTVGYNEQFF
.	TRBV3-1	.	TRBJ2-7	TGTGCCAGCAGCCAAGTCGGGCAGGGGAGGAACGAGCAGTACTTC	CASSQVGQGRNEQYF
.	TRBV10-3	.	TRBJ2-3	TGTGCCATCAGGACGCAGGGGGGGCTCACAGATACGCAGTATTTT	CAIRTQGGLTDTQYF
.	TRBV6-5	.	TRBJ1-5	TGTGCCAGCAGCCGCGACGCTGGGAGCAATCAGCCCCAGCATTTT	CASSRDAGSNQPQHF
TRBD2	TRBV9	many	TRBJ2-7	TGTGCCAGCAGCGTAGATGGTCGAGCGGGGGGTAAGCAGTACTTC	CASSVDGRAGGKQYF
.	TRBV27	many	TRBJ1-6	TGTGCCAGCAGGACGACAGGCGCATATAATTCACCCCTCCACTTT	CASRTTGAYNSPLHF
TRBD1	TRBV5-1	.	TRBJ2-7	TGCGCCAGCAGCTTGGGGGACAGGGATACCTACGAGCAGTACTTC	CASSLGDRDTYEQYF
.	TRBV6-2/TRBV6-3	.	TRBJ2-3	TGTGCCAGCAGCCCCGGAAGGGGTTTGGCAGATACGCAGTATTTT	CASSPGRGLADTQYF
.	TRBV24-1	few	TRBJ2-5	TGTGCCACCAGTGACTCCTTCACTGGACGTCTCCAAGAGACCCAGTACTTC	CATSDSFTGRLQETQYF
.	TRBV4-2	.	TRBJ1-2	TGTGCCAGCAGCCAAGAGCAGGGTGGCGCTAACTATGGCTACACCTTC	CASSQEQGGANYGYTF
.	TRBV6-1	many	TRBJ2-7	TGTGCCAGCAGTGAACTCCACGAGCAGTACTTC	CASSELHEQYF
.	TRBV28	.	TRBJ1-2	TGTGCCAGCTCCCAAGGAGGAACTTTTGGCTACACCTTC	CASSQGGTFGYTF
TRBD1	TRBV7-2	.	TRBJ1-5	TGTGCCAGCAGCTTAGCGGGACAGGGGTCACAGCCCCAGCATTTT	CASSLAGQGSQPQHF
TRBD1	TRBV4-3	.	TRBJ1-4	TGCGCCAGCAGCCATGTAACAGGGGGACCTAATGAAAAACTGTTTTTT	CASSHVTGGPNEKLFF
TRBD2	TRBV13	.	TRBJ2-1	TGTGCCAGCAGCTTAGGCCGGGAACGGGGGGGCGATGAGCAGTTCTTC	CASSLGRERGGDEQFF
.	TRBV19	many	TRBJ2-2	TGTGCCAGTAGATCAATCGGGGGTGACACCGGGGAGCTGTTTTTT	CASRSIGGDTGELFF
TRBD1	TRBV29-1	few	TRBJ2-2	TGCAGCGTCGACTCCGTCTTCGGGACAGGGGGGACCGGGGAGCTGTTTTTT	CSVDSVFGTGGTGELFF
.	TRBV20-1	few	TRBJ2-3	TGCAGTGCTAGAGGTGCCGCAGGACGCACAGATACGCAGTATTTT	CSARGAAGRTDTQYF
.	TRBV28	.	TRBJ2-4	TGTGCCAGCAGTTTATCCCAGGGAGCCAAAAACATTCAGTACTTC	CASSLSQGAKNIQYF
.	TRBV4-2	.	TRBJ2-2	TGTGCCAGCAGCCAAGATGCGGCAGGGGACACCGGGGAGCTGTTTTTT	CASSQDAAGDTGELFF
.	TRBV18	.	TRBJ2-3	TGTGCCAGCTCACTAAACGGGGGGCCAGATACGCAGTATTTT	CASSLNGGPDTQYF
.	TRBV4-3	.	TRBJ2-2	TGCGCCAGCAGCCCTGGGACAACCTCGAACACCGGGGAGCTGTTTTTT	CASSPGTTSNTGELFF